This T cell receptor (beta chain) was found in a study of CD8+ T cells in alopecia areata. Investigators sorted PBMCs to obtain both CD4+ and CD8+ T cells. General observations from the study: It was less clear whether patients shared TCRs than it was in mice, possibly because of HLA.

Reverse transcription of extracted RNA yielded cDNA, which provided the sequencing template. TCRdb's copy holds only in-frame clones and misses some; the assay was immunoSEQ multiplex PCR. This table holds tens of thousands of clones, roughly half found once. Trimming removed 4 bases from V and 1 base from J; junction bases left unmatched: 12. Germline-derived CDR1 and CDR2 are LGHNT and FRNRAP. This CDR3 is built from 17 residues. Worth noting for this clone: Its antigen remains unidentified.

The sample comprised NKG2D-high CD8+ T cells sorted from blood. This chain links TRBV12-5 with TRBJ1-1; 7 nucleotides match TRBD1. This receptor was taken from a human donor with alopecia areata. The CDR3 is CASGWGLGGGGNTEAFF. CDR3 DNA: TGTGCTAGTGGTTGGGGACTAGGGGGCGGTGGGAACACTGAAGCTTTCTTT.